These 18 T cell receptor beta chains came from one sample sequenced in a study of blood T cell repertoires in COVID-19. Profiled with immunoSEQ multiplex PCR; TCRdb holds only in-frame clones, not every one. This table holds about 150,000 clones, roughly 88% found once. Material: PBMCs or T cells enriched from blood (not recorded which). Source of these receptors: a woman aged 25 to 39 with acute COVID-19.

The chain couples TRBV2 to TRBJ1-2; tentative D call: TRBD1 (6 bases). The CDR3 is made up of 15 amino acids. Trimming removed 7 bases from V and 4 bases from J, with 19 bases in between. Germline assignment: CDR1 SNHLY and CDR2 FYNNEI. The CDR3 region is CASTYSRGEAYGYTF. CDR3 in DNA: TGTGCCAGCACCTATTCCAGGGGAGAGGCCTATGGCTACACCTTC.

The J gene is TRBJ1-2, the V gene TRBV29-1; D may be TRBD1 (5 bases). The CDR3 loop spans 13 amino acids. Germline assignment: CDR1 SQVTM and CDR2 ANQGSEA. V was cut by 7 bases and J by 0 bases, with 12 bases left in between. CDR3 DNA sequence: TGCAGCGCATCGGGACTCACTAACTATGGCTACACCTTC. Its protein is CSASGLTNYGYTF.

The V gene is TRBV28, the J gene TRBJ2-3; a weak D match, TRBD2 (6 bases). This CDR3 contains 14 residues. V was pared by 1 base and J by 3 bases, with 8 bases between. CDR1 and CDR2 from the germline V gene are MDHEN and SYDVKM. The CDR3 spells CASSLSGRTDTQYF. In nucleotides, the CDR3 is TGTGCCAGCAGTTTATCGGGGAGGACAGATACGCAGTATTTT.

The genes are TRBV12-3 or TRBV12-4 and TRBJ2-5; unclear D gene. The CDR3 consists of 13 residues. Trimming shortened V by 3 bases and J by 3 bases, and 8 bases separated the two germline ends. The CDR3 here is CASSFYSKETQYF. The CDR3 coding sequence is TGTGCCAGCAGTTTTTACTCAAAAGAGACCCAGTACTTC.

The chain joins TRBV7-2 to TRBJ1-2, with D maybe TRBD1 (6 bases). The CDR3 extends over 14 amino acids. V was pared by 5 bases and J by 2 bases, with 12 bases between. Germline CDR1 SGHTA, CDR2 FQGNSA. The CDR3 DNA is TGTGCCAGCAGCCCGACAGGTACGAACTATGGCTACACCTTC. This sequence encodes CASSPTGTNYGYTF. Supplemented by reference TRBV7-2 and TRBJ1-2, the full variable domain reads GAGVSQSPSNKVTEKGKDVELRCDPISGHTALYWYRQSLGQGLEFLIYFQGNSAPDKSGLPSDRFSAERTGGSVSTLTIQRTQQEDSAVYLCASSPTGTNYGYTFGSGTRLTVV.

The genes are TRBV3-1 (or the pseudogene TRBV3-2) and TRBJ1-4, with D perhaps matching TRBD1 (6 bases). Germline-derived CDR1 and CDR2 are LGHDT and YNNKEL (reference sequence). Deletions cut 1 base from V and 0 bases from J, with 27 bases between. The CDR3 loop spans 22 amino acids. The CDR3 loop is CASSQARGWPGPQSATNEKLFF. The CDR3 region has the DNA TGTGCCAGCAGCCAAGCAAGGGGGTGGCCCGGACCCCAAAGCGCAACTAATGAAAAACTGTTTTTT.

The CDR3 sequence is CASSIDRGPSYGYTF. In nucleotides, the CDR3 is TGTGCCAGCAGCATCGACAGGGGGCCTTCCTATGGCTACACCTTC. The chain carries TRBV7-8 and TRBJ1-2, with 10 bases aligning to TRBD1. The CDR3 is 15 residues long. Germline V CDR1 and CDR2: SGHVS, FQNEAQ. Trimming took 5 bases from V and 4 from J; bases not matched to a gene: 7.

The chain combines TRBV4-1 with TRBJ2-3; 11 nucleotides match TRBD2. There are 16 residues in the CDR3. J was trimmed by 5 bases and V by 4 bases; bases with no gene match: 8. Looked up from germline, CDR1 is MGHRA and CDR2 is YSYEKL. The CDR3 DNA sequence: TGCGCCAGCAGCCCCTCACTAGCGGGAGAGGGAGATACGCAGTATTTT. This translates into CASSPSLAGEGDTQYF.

The V gene is TRBV28, the J gene TRBJ1-5; D is undetermined. The CDR3 extends over 14 amino acids. V dropped 6 bases and J dropped 6 bases, with 15 bases sitting between them. Germline CDR1 and CDR2: MDHEN and SYDVKM. The CDR3 bases are TGTGCCAGCAGACCAGAACAAGCTAGTCAGCCCCAGCATTTT. This codes for CASRPEQASQPQHF.

V and J are TRBV5-1 and TRBJ2-1, with a tentative D call TRBD1 (6 bases). The germline CDR1 and CDR2 sequences are SGHRS and YFSETQ. Trimming left V 2 bases short and J 5 bases short, with 11 bases between. The CDR3 loop spans 14 amino acids. The DNA of the CDR3 is TGCGCCAGCAGCTTCTGGACAGCCGACAATGAGCAGTTCTTC. Translating gives CASSFWTADNEQFF.

The chain couples TRBV19 to TRBJ1-2; tentative D call: TRBD1 (6 bases). Trimming took 3 bases from V and 7 from J, leaving 15 bases between them. The CDR3 extends over 14 amino acids. Germline V gives CDR1 LNHDA, CDR2 SQIVND (reference sequence). The CDR3 here is CASSIRAGDAGYTF. The DNA of the CDR3 is TGTGCCAGTAGTATTCGTGCAGGGGATGCTGGCTACACCTTC.

The chain links TRBV6-2 or TRBV6-3 to TRBJ2-1; D might be TRBD2 (6 bases). The CDR3 has 16 amino acids. Germline V lookup: CDR1 MNHEY, CDR2 SVGEGT. V was trimmed by 1 base and J by 0 bases, leaving 10 bases between them. The DNA of the CDR3 is TGTGCCAGCAGTTACTGGGGGGTCAGCTCCTACAATGAGCAGTTCTTC. Encoded protein: CASSYWGVSSYNEQFF.

V is TRBV5-1 and J is TRBJ1-2; 7 bases map to TRBD1. The CDR3 is 15 amino acids. The ends lost 3 bases at V and 6 bases at J; junction bases unmatched: 11. Germline V CDR1 and CDR2: SGHRS, YFSETQ. CDR3 DNA sequence: TGCGCCAGCAGCTACCGACAGGGCCTAGAAAATGGCTACACCTTC. Protein sequence: CASSYRQGLENGYTF.

V usage is TRBV19 and J usage is TRBJ1-1; D unresolved. V gave up 3 bases and J gave up 0 bases, with 8 bases separating them. The CDR3 totals 14 residues. CDR1 and CDR2 from the germline V gene are LNHDA and SQIVND (reference sequence). This CDR3 is CASSIPTLNTEAFF. CDR3 DNA: TGTGCCAGTAGTATTCCTACTCTGAACACTGAAGCTTTCTTT.

The rearrangement joins TRBV7-2 to TRBJ1-2; 8 bases fit TRBD1. The J segment lost 10 bases and the V segment lost 5 bases, leaving 18 bases of the junction unmatched. This CDR3 comprises 16 residues. CDR1 is SGHTA and CDR2 is FQGNSA in the germline V gene. The CDR3 bases are TGTGCCAGCAGCCCAGGGACAGGTGCTGCCTTAGTGATCTACACCTTC. This translates into CASSPGTGAALVIYTF.

This chain links TRBV27 with TRBJ1-1; 8 nucleotides align to TRBD1. Trimming removed 8 bases from V and 5 bases from J; junction bases left unmatched: 16. CDR3 size: 16 residues. Germline V gene lookup returns CDR1 MNHEY and CDR2 SMNVEV (reference sequence). The CDR3 DNA sequence: TGTGCCAGCGCGGGCCAGGGGGCCCAATGGAGGACTGAAGCTTTCTTT. Translated: CASAGQGAQWRTEAFF.

The chain couples TRBV18 to TRBJ2-2; a possible D gene is TRBD2 (6 bases). Germline assignment: CDR1 KGHSH and CDR2 LQKENI. The CDR3 has 17 amino acids. The germline V and J ends were trimmed by 4 bases and 0 bases, with 15 bases remaining between them. The DNA of the CDR3 is TGTGCCAGCTCACTCCTCGGGGGACGATCGAACACCGGGGAGCTGTTTTTT. It encodes CASSLLGGRSNTGELFF.

The chain couples TRBV18 to TRBJ2-5; 7 bases match TRBD2. Germline V CDR1 and CDR2: KGHSH, LQKENI. This CDR3 contains 13 residues. Germline trimming cut 6 bases from V and 5 bases from J; bases unmatched to any gene: 6. The CDR3 spells CASSPTSRETQYF. CDR3 coding DNA: TGTGCCAGCTCGCCGACTAGCCGGGAGACCCAGTACTTC.